The sequence of this TCR beta chain was determined in a study of CD8 T cells in Susac syndrome. Whole-study results and caveats: Clonal expansion was not observed in the Susac syndrome CD4+ T cell repertoires.

Reverse transcription of about 0.5 to 1 ug RNA was carried out with random hexamers. With immunoSEQ multiplex PCR, TCR beta CDR3 was amplified across 54 Vbeta and 13 Jbeta. In TCRdb, the immunoSEQ multiplex PCR reads were re-called with MiXCR into one record per CDR3 protein. The repertoire holds about 150,000 distinct CDR3 sequences, with 90% to 96% as singletons. V was cut by 6 bases and J by 0 bases, with 14 bases left in between. The germline V gene encodes CDR1 SQVTM and CDR2 ANQGSEA. CDR3 length: 14 residues. Isolation of CD8+ and CD4+ T cells was performed negatively, whereas enrichment of TEMRA cells was done by FACS. As regards this clonotype: Its antigen remains unknown.

The sample comprised CD4+ T cells from PBMCs. The TCR was taken from a human donor with Susac syndrome. The gene calls are TRBV29-1 and TRBJ1-2; D remains ambiguous. CDR3 residues: CSVPWTDANYGYTF. The CDR3 nucleotides read TGCAGCGTCCCGTGGACGGACGCTAACTATGGCTACACCTTC.